This T cell receptor (beta chain) was observed in a study of blood T cell repertoires in COVID-19. On the study more broadly: The United States, Italy and Spain supplied acute and convalescent COVID-19 samples.

This CDR3 is 14 amino acids long. Trimming took off 0 bases at V and 3 bases at J, with 6 bases between the two ends. From germline, CDR1 is LGHDT and CDR2 YNNKEL (reference sequence). Clones were sequenced by immunoSEQ multiplex PCR, and TCRdb holds only the in-frame ones, with some missing. The sample contains around 150,000 clones, roughly 93% of which appear only once. This receptor was identified in a woman between 50 and 59 years old with acute or convalescent COVID-19. Sequenced material: peripheral blood. The chain carries TRBV3-1 (or the pseudogene TRBV3-2) and TRBJ1-5; D gene ambiguous. The CDR3 region has the DNA TGTGCCAGCAGCCAAGACCTACTCAATCAGCCCCAGCATTTT. It translates to CASSQDLLNQPQHF.